This T cell receptor beta chain was sequenced for a study of neurological immune-mediated disorders. Study results and caveats: A possible signature was seen in one related-CDR3 cluster, into which phylogenetic grouping placed the repertoires of 18 of 34 multiple sclerosis patients. The multiple sclerosis repertoire cluster had no association with any clinical or MRI feature.

A single record per CDR3 protein comes from TCRdb applying MiXCR to the 5' RACE reads. The sample has about 66,000 distinct CDR3 sequences; around 3.9% are singletons. This CDR3 is built from 14 residues. CDR1 and CDR2 from the germline V gene are SGHRS and YFSETQ. Between the trimmed V and J ends, which lost 0 bases and 5 bases, there was a span of 9 bases. The table lists this clonotype with many counts. Its antigen is currently unknown. V and J are TRBV5-1 and TRBJ1-5; the D is unclear. This clonotype was sampled from a man aged 25 to 40 with multiple sclerosis. Sequences were obtained from PBMCs. In DNA, the CDR3 is TGCGCCAGCAGCTTGGGAGAATTCGATCAGCCCCAGCATTTT. Its translation: CASSLGEFDQPQHF.